The sequence of this T cell receptor beta chain was determined in a study of early T cells in non-severe SARS-CoV-2 infection. The overall study: Chains from this unsorted whole-blood bulk RNA could not be paired.

Individual cDNA molecules carried attached unique molecular identifiers. TCRdb reprocessed the 5' RACE reads with MiXCR, giving one entry per CDR3 protein. The table has 35,000 to 40,000 distinct CDR3 sequences, roughly 5% seen once; the top ten hold roughly 25%. About this clonotype itself: The target antigen is unknown.

V lost 0 bases and J lost 5; bases outside the gene matches: 6. The germline gives CDR1 MNHEY, CDR2 SMNVEV (reference sequence). The CDR3 covers 17 residues. Study-level points and caveats: VDJdb-based matching was biased toward anti-spike CD8 responses and missed private and CD4 specificities.

The chain couples TRBV27 to TRBJ2-5; 13 bases are a match to TRBD2. The sequence derives from an adult who was a healthcare worker with PCR-confirmed SARS-CoV-2 infection or an uninfected control (not recorded which). Sequenced sample: whole blood. The CDR3 here is CASSLSAGLAGMETQYF. The CDR3 nucleotides are TGTGCCAGCAGTTTATCCGCGGGACTAGCGGGAATGGAGACCCAGTACTTC.